Below, 4 T cell receptor beta chains from the same sample are listed, as sequenced in a study of T cell responses to AZD1222 COVID-19 vaccine (dated by TCRdb to the early 2020s). Explained via the paper, the time point label denotes: about 28 days (+/-7) after the second vaccine dose. Libraries came from the immunoSEQ multiplex PCR assay. The table comes from immuneACCESS by way of TCRdb, which keeps in-frame sequences with V and J called. Part of the clones is missing from these tables; in studies checked, under half for an unresolved V gene and the rest for unknown reasons. The sample table lists approximately 42,000 clones, approximately 90% of them with a count of one. 20% to 30% of the sample comes from the top ten. Sample: peripheral blood, taken 28 days after the second AZD1222 dose. The receptors here all came from an adult who received the AZD1222 COVID-19 vaccine.

V usage is TRBV25-1 and J usage is TRBJ1-2; no clear D gene. The germline V gene encodes CDR1 MGHDK and CDR2 SYGVNS. Trimming cost V 8 bases and J 7 bases, with 17 bases left between them. The CDR3 length is 13 residues. The CDR3 bases are TGTGCCAGCTCTTTGGAAGGGCTGTTTGGCTACACCTTC. It specifies CASSLEGLFGYTF.

CDR3 sequence: CASSFLGAGGTDTQYF. DNA of the CDR3: TGTGCCAGCAGCTTCCTAGGGGCGGGAGGAACAGATACGCAGTATTTT. This chain links TRBV7-2 with TRBJ2-3, with 8 bases that match TRBD2. Unmatched junction bases numbered 8, after V lost 3 bases and J lost 3 bases. Germline assignment: CDR1 SGHTA and CDR2 FQGNSA. The CDR3 extends over 16 amino acids. Full variable domain (remainder filled in from reference TRBV7-2 and TRBJ2-3): GAGVSQSPSNKVTEKGKDVELRCDPISGHTALYWYRQSLGQGLEFLIYFQGNSAPDKSGLPSDRFSAERTGGSVSTLTIQRTQQEDSAVYLCASSFLGAGGTDTQYFGPGTRLTVL.

The J gene is TRBJ2-5, the V gene TRBV5-1; 8 bases are a match to TRBD1. The CDR3 consists of 14 residues. Germline CDR1 SGHRS, CDR2 YFSETQ. J gave up 4 bases and V 4 bases, and 6 bases lay outside the gene matches. CDR3 coding DNA: TGCGCCAGCAGCATGACAGGGGTATTAGAGACCCAGTACTTC. This translates into CASSMTGVLETQYF.

V and J are TRBV20-1 and TRBJ1-1; D is uncertain. The CDR3 length is 12 residues. V was cut by 3 bases and J by 1 base, with 6 bases left in between. Germline V lookup: CDR1 DFQATT, CDR2 SNEGSKA (reference sequence). The CDR3 region is CSASRRNTEAFF. For the CDR3, the DNA is TGCAGTGCTAGTAGGAGGAACACTGAAGCTTTCTTT.